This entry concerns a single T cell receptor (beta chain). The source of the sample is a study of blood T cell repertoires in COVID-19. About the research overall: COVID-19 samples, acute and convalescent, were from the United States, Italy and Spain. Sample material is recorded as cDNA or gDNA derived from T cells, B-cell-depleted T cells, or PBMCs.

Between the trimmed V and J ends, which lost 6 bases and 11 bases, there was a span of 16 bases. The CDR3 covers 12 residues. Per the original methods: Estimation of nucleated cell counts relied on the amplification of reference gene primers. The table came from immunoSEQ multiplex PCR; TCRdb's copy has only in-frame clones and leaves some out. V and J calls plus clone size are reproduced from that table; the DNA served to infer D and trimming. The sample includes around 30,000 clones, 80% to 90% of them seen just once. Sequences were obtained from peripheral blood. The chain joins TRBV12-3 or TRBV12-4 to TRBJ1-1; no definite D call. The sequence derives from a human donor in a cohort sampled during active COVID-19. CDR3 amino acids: CASSRSDIRAFF. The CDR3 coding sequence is TGTGCCAGCAGCCGAAGTGACATTAGGGCTTTCTTT.